The clone carrying this TCR beta chain was counted only a few times. Treatment denoted: randomized to nivolumab then ipilimumab (arm A) or the reverse (arm B). The source of the sample is a study of sequential checkpoint blockade in melanoma. Trimming shortened V by 1 base and J by 0 bases, and 6 bases separated the two germline ends. Germline lookup yields CDR1 MNHNS and CDR2 SASEGT. The CDR3 spans 15 residues. Profiling relied on immunoSEQ multiplex PCR, and the TCRdb table lists in-frame clones only, not all of them. The sample gives roughly 9,200 clones, 23% of which show up once; about 10% is in the top ten.

The specimen comprised tumor tissue (inferred from file names), sampled from a patient given nivolumab and ipilimumab in sequence. The chain joins TRBV6-1 to TRBJ1-4; D remains ambiguous. This sequence was found in a human donor with melanoma. The DNA for the CDR3 is TGTGCCAGCAGTGAAGGCACCGCAACTAATGAAAAACTGTTTTTT. It codes for CASSEGTATNEKLFF.